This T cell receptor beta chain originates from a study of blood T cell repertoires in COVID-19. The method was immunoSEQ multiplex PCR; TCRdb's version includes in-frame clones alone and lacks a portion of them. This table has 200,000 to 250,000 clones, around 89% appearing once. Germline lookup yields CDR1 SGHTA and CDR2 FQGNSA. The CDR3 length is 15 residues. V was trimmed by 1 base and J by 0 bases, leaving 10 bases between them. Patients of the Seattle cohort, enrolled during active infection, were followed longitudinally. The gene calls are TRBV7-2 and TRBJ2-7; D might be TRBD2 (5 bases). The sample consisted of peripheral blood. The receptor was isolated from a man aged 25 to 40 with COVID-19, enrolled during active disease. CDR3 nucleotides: TGTGCCAGCAGCTTAGTTGCGGGTTCCTCCTACGAGCAGTACTTC. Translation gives CASSLVAGSSYEQYF.